The sequence of this T cell receptor beta chain was determined in a study of vaccination and CD4 T cells after COVID-19. The treatment denotes: roughly ten-day PBMC culture with coronavirus spike peptide pools or control peptides (ViraFEST assay). With the Oncomine TCR Beta short-read assay, DNA from cultured CD4+ T cells was sequenced. TCRdb reprocessed the PCR reads with MiXCR, giving one entry per CDR3 protein. This table has 14,000 to 15,000 distinct CDR3 sequences, roughly half appearing once. Germline trimming cut 5 bases from V and 3 bases from J; bases unmatched to any gene: 6. Per the germline V gene, CDR1 is SGHTA and CDR2 is FQGNSA. The CDR3 is 15 residues long. With regard to this clonotype: Its cognate antigen is unknown.

Study observations and caveats: In convalescent patients, 304 of 307 vaccine-specific clones were mono-reactive for SARS-CoV-2 spike.

This TCR came from a human donor with COVID-19. The rearrangement joins TRBV7-2 to TRBJ1-2, with 10 bases that match TRBD1. The specimen comprised cultured CD4+ T cells from blood, sampled after SARS-CoV-2 vaccination. The CDR3 DNA follows: TGTGCCAGCAGCCCGGGACAGGGGCTTGACTATGGCTACACCTTC. As protein: CASSPGQGLDYGYTF.